One sample yielded the 21 T cell receptor beta chains listed below, sequenced in a study of vaccination effects on CD4 cells after COVID-19 (dated by TCRdb to between 2022 and 2023). What these receptors recognize is not known. In the ViraFEST assay, PBMC were stimulated with viral peptide pools, and TCR sequencing was then used to find antigen-specific CD4+ T cell clonotypes based on their expansion. After less than 13 days of culture, CD4+ T cells were isolated with the EasySep CD4+ T cell isolation kit. Two doses of either the BNT162b2 or the mRNA-1273 mRNA SARS-CoV-2 vaccine were administered to participants. To prepare the library, the immunoSEQ multiplex PCR assay was applied. TCRdb re-hosts the immuneACCESS table, in-frame sequences only. Its copies lack some clones; in the studies checked, an unresolved V gene accounts for under half of them, and the cause for the rest is not known. The sample table shows more than 50,000 clones, and roughly 79% are seen once. The ten most abundant clones make up more than 0.9% of the sample.

Sequencing used CD4+ T cells from PBMCs cultured with HCoV-OC43 spike peptides, obtained after COVID-19 vaccination. The cell subset or site label for this specimen denotes: HCoV-OC43 spike overlapping peptide pool stimulation. All receptors derive from a human donor who received a COVID-19 vaccine.

The chain uses TRBV7-2 and TRBJ1-2; TRBD1 matches at 9 bases. CDR1 and CDR2 from the germline V gene are SGHTA and FQGNSA. This CDR3 spans 16 amino acids. The junction had 10 bases not matched to a gene; V was cut back by 2 bases and J by 6 bases. This CDR3 reads CASSLSPGQGVDGYTF. CDR3 bases: TGTGCCAGCAGCTTAAGTCCGGGACAGGGAGTCGATGGCTACACCTTC.

This sequence joins TRBV7-8 and TRBJ2-7; D perhaps matches TRBD1 (6 bases). The germline CDR1 and CDR2 sequences are SGHVS and FQNEAQ. Trimming removed 6 bases from V and 6 bases from J, with 18 bases in between. The CDR3 totals 14 residues. CDR3 in amino acids: CASSNARGPGEQYV. The CDR3 region has the DNA TGTGCCAGCAGTAACGCCAGGGGCCCTGGCGAGCAGTACGTC.

This clone was found once. CDR3 sequence (DNA): TGCGCCAGCAGCGGGGCCTCCGGGACAGGGTATCAAGAGACCCAGTACTTC. It specifies CASSGASGTGYQETQYF. This rearrangement joins TRBV5-1 to TRBJ2-5; TRBD1 matches at 9 bases. The CDR3 extends over 17 amino acids. CDR1 is SGHRS and CDR2 is YFSETQ in the germline V gene. The junction had 12 bases not matched to a gene; V was cut back by 4 bases and J by 2 bases.

The chain carries TRBV6-6 and TRBJ2-1; D not certain. Trimming removed 6 bases at V and 9 bases at J, with 9 bases between. Germline CDR1 is MNHNY and CDR2 is SVGAGI (reference sequence). CDR3 length: 11 amino acids. The CDR3: CASSRDAEQFF. CDR3 in DNA: TGTGCCAGCAGCCGCGATGCTGAGCAGTTCTTC.

J is TRBJ2-1 and V is TRBV18; D may be TRBD1 (6 bases). This CDR3 region has 15 residues. The ends were cut back, 3 bases at V and 5 bases at J, with 14 bases in the middle. Germline CDR1 reads KGHSH; CDR2 reads LQKENI. This CDR3 is CASSPSGQLNNEQFF. CDR3 in DNA: TGTGCCAGCTCACCTTCCGGACAGCTAAACAATGAGCAGTTCTTC.

The chain recombines TRBV9 with TRBJ1-2; 9 bases are shared with TRBD1. CDR1 and CDR2 (germline): SGDLS, YYNGEE. The CDR3 loop spans 17 amino acids. J was trimmed by 8 bases and V by 4 bases; bases with no gene match: 18. The DNA of the CDR3 is TGTGCCAGCAGCCGTCGATCCGGGACAGGGCCCTCGGAGGGCTACACCTTC. As protein: CASSRRSGTGPSEGYTF.

The V call is TRBV7-2, the J call TRBJ2-5, with D hard to call. CDR3 length equals 14 residues. V gave up 5 bases and J gave up 5 bases, with 15 bases separating them. CDR1 and CDR2 from the germline V gene are SGHTA and FQGNSA. The CDR3 DNA follows: TGTGCCAGCAGCCCTCAGCCTTTAGCTGAGACCCAGTACTTC. Translated: CASSPQPLAETQYF.

This chain connects TRBV19 to TRBJ2-7, with D possibly being TRBD1 or TRBD2 (5 bases each). The length of the CDR3 is 13 residues. Germline assignment: CDR1 LNHDA and CDR2 SQIVND (reference sequence). V lost 5 bases and J 5 bases, leaving 13 bases between the germline ends. For the CDR3, the DNA is TGTGCCAGTAGTCCGGGACCCGGCGACGAGCAGTACGTC. Protein: CASSPGPGDEQYV.

This clone was found a few times. The V and J genes are TRBV18 and TRBJ1-2; the match to TRBD1 covers 8 bases. This CDR3 has 16 residues. Germline V CDR1 and CDR2: KGHSH, LQKENI. With V trimmed by 1 base and J by 4 bases, 8 bases remained unmatched. CDR3 amino acids: CASSPRTDRVGYGYTF. The CDR3, as DNA: TGTGCCAGCTCACCACGGACGGACAGGGTTGGCTATGGCTACACCTTC.

The chain couples TRBV15 to TRBJ2-5; TRBD1 might be the D (7 bases). CDR1 is LNHNV and CDR2 is YYDKDF in the germline V gene (reference sequence). The V gene lost 8 bases and the J gene lost 2 bases, with 18 bases spanning the gap. The CDR3 spans 15 residues. The CDR3 nucleotides are TGTGCCACCGCCAGGGGGGACAGCTTACAAGAGACCCAGTACTTC. Amino acids: CATARGDSLQETQYF.

This clone has only one observation. The rearrangement uses TRBV7-2 and TRBJ1-2; D not resolved. The V and J ends lost 7 bases and 2 bases respectively, with 20 bases between them. Germline CDR1 SGHTA, CDR2 FQGNSA. The CDR3 extends over 16 amino acids. CDR3 sequence: CASNLIGSGRNYGYTF. As DNA, the CDR3 is TGTGCCAGCAATTTAATCGGGAGCGGACGAAACTATGGCTACACCTTC.

V usage is TRBV7-2 and J usage is TRBJ2-5; D not certain. CDR1 and CDR2 from the germline V gene are SGHTA and FQGNSA. The CDR3 extends over 13 amino acids. V dropped 5 bases and J dropped 7 bases, with 14 bases sitting between them. The CDR3 sequence is CASSRLAPGTQYF. The CDR3 nucleotides read TGTGCCAGCAGCCGGTTAGCCCCCGGGACCCAGTACTTC.

By frequency in the sample, this clone is medium-sized. V usage is TRBV7-2 and J usage is TRBJ2-5; TRBD2 is a possible D gene (6 bases). Germline loops: CDR1 SGHTA, CDR2 FQGNSA. V was trimmed by 2 bases and J by 1 base, leaving 11 bases between them. The CDR3 extends over 15 amino acids. The CDR3 loop is CASSLYRGAQETQYF. The CDR3 DNA sequence: TGTGCCAGCAGCTTATATCGCGGGGCCCAAGAGACCCAGTACTTC.

The V and J genes are TRBV7-3 and TRBJ2-3, with 8 positions matching TRBD1. There are 15 residues in the CDR3. CDR1 SGHTA and CDR2 FQGTGA come from the germline V gene. With 4 bases clipped from V and 7 bases from J, the junction kept 10 bases outside the gene matches. The CDR3 sequence: CASSSSGGPAYTQYF. The DNA for the CDR3 is TGTGCCAGCAGCTCATCAGGGGGCCCAGCCTATACGCAGTATTTT.

This sequence joins TRBV5-1 and TRBJ2-3; 12 bases match TRBD2. V was clipped by 5 bases and J by 6 bases; unmatched bases: 7. Germline loops: CDR1 SGHRS, CDR2 YFSETQ. The CDR3 is made up of 15 amino acids. CDR3 DNA: TGCGCCAGCAGGCGGACTAGCGGGATCGGCGATACGCAGTATTTT. Translating it yields CASRRTSGIGDTQYF.

CDR3: CASSASNQPQHF. The CDR3 bases are TGTGCCAGCAGCGCCTCAAATCAGCCCCAGCATTTT. J is TRBJ1-5 and V is TRBV7-9; D gene uncertain. The length of the CDR3 is 12 residues. Germline loops: CDR1 SEHNR, CDR2 FQNEAQ (reference sequence). With 5 bases removed from V and 4 bases from J, the gap between germline ends came to 6 bases.

The chain carries TRBV7-3 and TRBJ2-3; D may be TRBD2 (6 bases). This CDR3 comprises 14 residues. In germline, CDR1 is SGHTA, CDR2 FQGTGA. Trimming took off 4 bases at V and 14 bases at J, with 22 bases between the two ends. The CDR3 DNA reads TGTGCCAGCAGCTCCGGGACTGGCCCAGTCTCTCTGTATTTT. This codes for CASSSGTGPVSLYF. Full variable domain (rest looked up from reference TRBV7-3 and TRBJ2-3): GAGVSQTPSNKVTEKGKYVELRCDPISGHTALYWYRQSLGQGPEFLIYFQGTGAADDSGLPNDRFFAVRPEGSVSTLKIQRTERGDSAVYLCASSSGTGPVSLYFGPGTRLTVL.

The chain combines TRBV27 with TRBJ1-6, with D possibly being TRBD1 (6 bases). CDR3 length: 15 amino acids. Germline V gene lookup returns CDR1 MNHEY and CDR2 SMNVEV (reference sequence). V dropped 6 bases and J dropped 4 bases, with 13 bases sitting between them. The CDR3 is CASRGGASYNSPLHF. As DNA, the CDR3 is TGTGCCAGCAGGGGGGGCGCATCATATAATTCACCCCTCCACTTT.

This clone was counted between two and nine times. The chain employs TRBV5-1 and TRBJ2-7, with a tentative D call TRBD1 (7 bases). Per germline, CDR1 SGHRS and CDR2 YFSETQ. Trimming pared 5 bases from V and 7 bases from J, leaving 16 bases between. CDR3 length: 13 amino acids. As DNA, the CDR3 is TGCGCCAGCAGGGCGGGACAGACTGGAGAGCAGTACGTC. It is translated as CASRAGQTGEQYV.

V is TRBV2 and J is TRBJ1-1; D is uncertain. Germline loops: CDR1 SNHLY, CDR2 FYNNEI. The CDR3 is 12 amino acids. V lost 2 bases, J lost 4 bases, and 5 bases lay in between. The CDR3, as DNA: TGTGCCAGCAGTGAACAAGGCACTGAAGCTTTCTTT. Protein: CASSEQGTEAFF.

CDR3 in DNA: TGTGCCAGCAGGGGGGACTCCCCTCCTTCACCCCTCCACTTT. It specifies CASRGDSPPSPLHF. This chain joins TRBV2 and TRBJ1-6, with a possible D match to TRBD1 (5 bases). Per the germline V gene, CDR1 is SNHLY and CDR2 is FYNNEI. CDR3 length: 14 amino acids. Trimming cost V 6 bases and J 9 bases, with 15 bases left between them. The whole variable domain, filled in from reference TRBV2 and TRBJ1-6, reads EPEVTQTPSHQVTQMGQEVILRCVPISNHLYFYWYRQILGQKVEFLVSFYNNEISEKSEIFDDQFSVERPDGSNFTLKIRSTKLEDSAMYFCASRGDSPPSPLHFGNGTRLTVT.